This T cell receptor (beta chain) stems from a study of shared clonotypes between healthy human individuals. Whole-study results and caveats: Donor clonotype sharing was expected to depend on sequencing depth.

The assay was carried out at the deep level. Libraries were prepared by immunoSEQ multiplex PCR; TCRdb keeps only in-frame clonotypes and omits some of them. The data hold some 1.4 million clones, with more than 95% observed a single time. Regarding this clone: The antigen is undetermined.

The receptor comes from a man under 40 in good health. Sequences were obtained from naive CD4+ T cells sorted from blood. Subset indicated: CD45RA+ positively selected.

The CDR3 reads CASSLLGGGTLGEQYF. The CDR3 DNA reads as TGCGCCAGCAGCTTGTTGGGGGGCGGCACGCTAGGCGAGCAGTACTTC. J is TRBJ2-7 and V is TRBV5-1; either TRBD1 or TRBD2 may fit D (6 bases each). Germline V gene sequence: CDR1 SGHRS, CDR2 YFSETQ. V was pared by 1 base and J by 6 bases, with 20 bases between. The CDR3 loop spans 16 amino acids.